This TCR beta chain was sequenced during a study of PD-L1 blockade in urothelial cancer. Overall study context: Blood analyses occurred 3 weeks (second dose) and 6 weeks post treatment start.

Time point noted: peripheral blood 6 weeks after treatment start. Each individual provided 1 to 8 samples (taken pretreatment and on-treatment). CDR3 length: 14 amino acids. V was pared by 5 bases and J by 7 bases, with 7 bases of the junction left unmatched. Germline CDR1 LNHDA, CDR2 SQIVND (reference sequence). This clone appeared a few times. The table came from immunoSEQ multiplex PCR; TCRdb's copy has only in-frame clones and leaves some out. The profile shows 24,000 or so clones, 82% of them singletons. The TCR sequence derives from a man in his sixties or seventies with urothelial cancer. The chain carries TRBV19 and TRBJ1-4, with 7 bases lining up with TRBD1. The input for sequencing was PBMCs, taken around atezolizumab (anti-PD-L1) treatment. This CDR3 reads CASSGFGTAEKLFF. The CDR3 region has the DNA TGTGCCAGTAGTGGCTTCGGGACAGCTGAAAAACTGTTTTTT.